This is a list of T cell receptor beta chains from one sample in a study of T cell repertoires in cytomegalovirus infection. In TCRdb, the reads were re-called with MiXCR into one record per CDR3 protein. The sample has some 700,000 distinct CDR3 sequences; about 40% are singletons. Sequenced input: PBMCs. The receptors stem from a human donor in good health (CMV status not recorded). Some clones in this sample may be carry-over from other donors' samples. Both conserved end residues are part of each CDR3. The D gene is left open where the match is weak. Rows may omit the clone size; those that give it use once, few, many or a size class.

D gene	V gene	clone size	J gene	CDR3 protein	CDR3 DNA
NA	TRBV6-6	NA	TRBJ2-1	CASSLTEGYNEQFF	TGTGCCAGCAGCCTCACCGAAGGCTACAATGAGCAGTTCTTC
NA	TRBV7-6	many	TRBJ2-2	CASSLWGNTGELFF	TGTGCCAGCAGCTTATGGGGAAACACCGGGGAGCTGTTTTTT
NA	TRBV12-3/TRBV12-4	NA	TRBJ1-3	CASRPTSPSGNTIYF	TGTGCCAGCAGGCCGACATCTCCCTCTGGAAACACCATATATTTT
TRBD2	TRBV9	NA	TRBJ2-1	CASSVGTSGGNEQFF	TGTGCCAGCAGCGTAGGTACTAGCGGGGGGAATGAGCAGTTCTTC
TRBD2	TRBV20-1	NA	TRBJ2-7	CSAPSSGTTYEQYF	TGCAGTGCTCCTTCTAGCGGGACTACCTACGAGCAGTACTTC
NA	TRBV2	NA	TRBJ2-7	CARSDVPFKTTSEQYF	TGTGCCAGAAGTGATGTGCCCTTTAAGACTACGTCCGAGCAGTACTTC
TRBD1	TRBV28	NA	TRBJ1-6	CASRGQDFSYNSPLHF	TGTGCCAGCAGGGGACAGGACTTTTCCTATAATTCACCCCTCCACTTT
NA	TRBV7-6	many	TRBJ2-2	CASSLYSNSPRQPNTGELFF	TGTGCCAGCAGCTTATATTCAAATAGTCCGAGACAGCCTAACACCGGGGAGCTGTTTTTT
NA	TRBV4-2	NA	TRBJ2-2	CSSSLADANTGELFF	TGTTCCAGCAGCCTCGCGGACGCGAACACCGGGGAGCTGTTTTTT
NA	TRBV25-1	NA	TRBJ1-4	CASSEWGEQLFF	TGTGCCAGCAGTGAATGGGGTGAGCAACTGTTTTTT
TRBD1	TRBV7-7	NA	TRBJ1-2	CASSPGQGTNYGYTF	TGTGCCAGCAGCCCCGGACAGGGGACCAACTATGGCTACACCTTC
TRBD1	TRBV11-2	NA	TRBJ1-2	CASSPPDRGLYYGYTF	TGTGCCAGCAGCCCCCCCGACAGGGGGCTCTACTATGGCTACACCTTC
NA	TRBV28	NA	TRBJ2-4	CASSFLFGNIQYF	TGTGCCAGCAGTTTCCTCTTTGGAAACATTCAGTACTTC
NA	TRBV27	few	TRBJ1-6	CASSLLGGGYSPLHF	TGTGCCAGCAGTTTATTGGGGGGGGGTTATTCACCCCTCCACTTT
NA	TRBV20-1	many	TRBJ2-1	CSALQDGFNNEQFF	TGCAGTGCCTTACAGGATGGGTTTAACAATGAGCAGTTCTTC
TRBD2	TRBV7-2	NA	TRBJ2-7	CASSLAGMRGASIAYEQYF	TGTGCCAGCAGCTTAGCCGGAATGCGGGGGGCCTCCATTGCCTACGAGCAGTACTTC
TRBD1	TRBV28	NA	TRBJ2-2	CAVPRDRGTGELFF	TGTGCCGTCCCCCGGGACAGGGGTACCGGGGAGCTGTTTTTT
TRBD1	TRBV7-8	many	TRBJ1-5	CASSVRDRNQPQHF	TGTGCCAGCAGTGTCCGGGACAGAAATCAGCCCCAGCATTTT
TRBD2	TRBV12-3/TRBV12-4	NA	TRBJ2-7	CASSVGLAPSYEQYF	TGTGCCAGCAGTGTGGGACTAGCACCCTCCTACGAGCAGTACTTC
NA	TRBV30	NA	TRBJ1-1	CAWSVRGRDAFF	TGTGCCTGGAGTGTAAGGGGCAGAGATGCTTTCTTT
NA	TRBV7-9	few	TRBJ1-5	CASSSTGKDSNQPQHF	TGTGCCAGCAGCTCCACAGGGAAGGATAGCAATCAGCCCCAGCATTTT
NA	TRBV12-3/TRBV12-4	few	TRBJ1-1	CASSLRDGNTEAFF	TGTGCCAGCAGTCTCCGGGACGGGAACACTGAAGCTTTCTTT
TRBD2	TRBV29-1	NA	TRBJ2-2	CIVEVSGSTGEMFF	TGCATCGTTGAAGTTAGCGGGAGCACCGGTGAGATGTTTTTT
TRBD1	TRBV4-1	few	TRBJ2-2	CASSHGEGAGGELFF	TGCGCCAGCAGCCATGGTGAGGGGGCCGGCGGGGAGCTGTTTTTT
NA	TRBV7-2	few	TRBJ1-1	CASGQEGGTEAFF	TGTGCCAGCGGCCAGGAAGGGGGCACTGAAGCTTTCTTT
NA	TRBV19	NA	TRBJ2-1	CASSGQGQSYNEQFF	TGTGCCAGTAGTGGGCAGGGACAAAGTTACAATGAGCAGTTCTTC
NA	TRBV6-1	NA	TRBJ1-6	CASSVTGKYNSPLHF	TGTGCCAGCAGCGTAACCGGGAAGTACAATTCACCCCTCCACTTT
TRBD2	TRBV15	NA	TRBJ2-5	CATSIWTSGSQETQYF	TGTGCCACCAGCATTTGGACTAGCGGCTCCCAAGAGACCCAGTACTTC
TRBD1	TRBV7-6	few	TRBJ1-4	CASSIGQGPNEKLFF	TGTGCCAGCAGCATCGGACAGGGCCCTAATGAAAAACTGTTTTTT
NA	TRBV6-5	NA	TRBJ2-2	CASSYSENTGELFF	TGTGCCAGCAGTTACTCAGAGAACACCGGGGAGCTGTTTTTT
NA	TRBV27	NA	TRBJ1-1	CASSSRGLGRSEAFF	TGTGCCAGCAGTTCCCGGGGGCTTGGCCGTTCTGAAGCTTTCTTT
NA	TRBV5-1	few	TRBJ2-1	CASSLQERRGGLGGEQFF	TGCGCCAGCAGCTTGCAGGAACGGAGGGGGGGCCTAGGGGGTGAGCAGTTCTTC
NA	TRBV28	NA	TRBJ2-5	CASSGGLSFQETQYF	TGTGCCAGCAGTGGGGGACTTAGCTTCCAAGAGACCCAGTACTTC
NA	TRBV11-2	NA	TRBJ1-1	CASSSGIQGITEAFF	TGTGCCAGCAGCTCAGGGATTCAGGGAATCACTGAAGCTTTCTTT
NA	TRBV12-3/TRBV12-4	NA	TRBJ1-2	CASRSRRQSLYGYTF	TGTGCCAGCAGGAGTCGGAGACAGTCTCTGTATGGCTACACCTTC
NA	TRBV7-2	many	TRBJ1-6	CASSLEFILGGSYNSPLHF	TGTGCCAGCAGCTTAGAGTTCATTCTAGGAGGGTCCTATAATTCACCCCTCCACTTT
TRBD1	TRBV6-1	NA	TRBJ1-6	CASSESGYRGADSLLHF	TGTGCCAGCAGTGAATCTGGATACAGGGGCGCCGATTCACTCCTCCACTTT
TRBD1	TRBV7-6	many	TRBJ2-5	CASSSPFRDSQETQYF	TGTGCCAGCAGCTCCCCTTTCCGGGACAGCCAAGAGACCCAGTACTTC
NA	TRBV6-2/TRBV6-3	NA	TRBJ2-7	CASSYSAGGEQYF	TGTGCCAGCAGTTACTCAGCGGGCGGCGAGCAGTACTTC
NA	TRBV10-3	NA	TRBJ2-1	CAISDMGGGDEQFF	TGTGCCATCAGTGATATGGGGGGCGGGGATGAGCAGTTCTTC
NA	TRBV12-3/TRBV12-4	few	TRBJ1-6	CASRQGTVSPLHF	TGTGCCAGCAGACAGGGAACGGTGTCACCCCTCCACTTT
NA	TRBV2	NA	TRBJ1-5	CASRKTGINQPQHF	TGTGCCAGCCGGAAAACAGGGATCAATCAGCCCCAGCATTTT